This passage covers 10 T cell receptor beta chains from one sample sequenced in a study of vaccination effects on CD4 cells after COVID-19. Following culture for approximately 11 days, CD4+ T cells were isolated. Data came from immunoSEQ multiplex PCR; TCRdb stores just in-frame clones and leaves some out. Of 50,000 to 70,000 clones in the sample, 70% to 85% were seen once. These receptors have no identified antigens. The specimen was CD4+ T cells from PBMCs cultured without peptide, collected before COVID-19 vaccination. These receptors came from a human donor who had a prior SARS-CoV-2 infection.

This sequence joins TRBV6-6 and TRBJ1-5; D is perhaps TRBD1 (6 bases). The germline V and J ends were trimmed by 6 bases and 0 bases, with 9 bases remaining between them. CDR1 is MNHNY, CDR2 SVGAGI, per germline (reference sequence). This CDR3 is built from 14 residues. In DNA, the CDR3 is TGTGCCAGCAGAGGGGGGACTAGCAATCAGCCCCAGCATTTT. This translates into CASRGGTSNQPQHF.

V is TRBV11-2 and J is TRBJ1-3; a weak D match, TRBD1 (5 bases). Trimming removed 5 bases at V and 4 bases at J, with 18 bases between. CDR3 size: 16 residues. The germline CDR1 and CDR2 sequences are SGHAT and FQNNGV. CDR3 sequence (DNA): TGTGCCAGCAGCCCGATGGGCCTCGGGGCAGGAAACACCATATATTTT. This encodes CASSPMGLGAGNTIYF.

The CDR3 protein is CASRITDGYNEQFF. The CDR3 coding sequence is TGTGCCAGCCGGATAACGGACGGCTACAATGAGCAGTTCTTC. V and J are TRBV2 and TRBJ2-1; no definite D call. Trimming shortened V by 8 bases and J by 3 bases, and 14 bases separated the two germline ends. This CDR3 spans 14 amino acids. Germline V gene lookup returns CDR1 SNHLY and CDR2 FYNNEI.

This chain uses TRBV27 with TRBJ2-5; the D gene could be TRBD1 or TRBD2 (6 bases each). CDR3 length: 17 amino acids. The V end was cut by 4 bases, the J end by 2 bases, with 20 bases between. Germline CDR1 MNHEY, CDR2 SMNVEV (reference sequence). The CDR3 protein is CASSSNPRGTIQETQYF. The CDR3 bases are TGTGCCAGCAGTTCCAACCCACGGGGGACAATACAAGAGACCCAGTACTTC.

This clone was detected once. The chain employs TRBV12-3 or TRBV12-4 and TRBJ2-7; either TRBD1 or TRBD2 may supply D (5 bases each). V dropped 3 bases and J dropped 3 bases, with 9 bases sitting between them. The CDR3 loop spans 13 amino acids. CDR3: CASSFGTIYEQYF. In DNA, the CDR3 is TGTGCCAGCAGTTTCGGGACGATCTACGAGCAGTACTTC.

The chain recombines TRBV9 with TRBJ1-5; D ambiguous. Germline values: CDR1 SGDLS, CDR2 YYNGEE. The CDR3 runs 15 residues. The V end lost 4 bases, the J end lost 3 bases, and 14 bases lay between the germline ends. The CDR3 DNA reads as TGTGCCAGCAGCCCGGGGTTTTTTGACAATCAGCCCCAGCATTTT. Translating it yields CASSPGFFDNQPQHF.

The CDR3 nucleotides read TGTGCCAGCAGCGTCGGGGACTACAATGAGCAGTTCTTC. It translates to CASSVGDYNEQFF. This chain uses TRBV9 with TRBJ2-1; TRBD2 might be the D (5 bases). The CDR3 sequence is 13 residues long. Germline values: CDR1 SGDLS, CDR2 YYNGEE. Trimming took 2 bases from V and 3 from J, leaving 6 bases between them.

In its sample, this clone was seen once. For the CDR3, the DNA is TGTGCCAGCAGTCCTAACAGGTTGTTCCTGAGCACTGAAGCTTTCTTT. Protein: CASSPNRLFLSTEAFF. This rearrangement joins TRBV7-2 to TRBJ1-1; TRBD1 is a possible D gene (5 bases). The CDR3 is 16 amino acids. Trimming removed 6 bases from V and 4 bases from J, with 21 bases in between. Germline lookup yields CDR1 SGHTA and CDR2 FQGNSA.

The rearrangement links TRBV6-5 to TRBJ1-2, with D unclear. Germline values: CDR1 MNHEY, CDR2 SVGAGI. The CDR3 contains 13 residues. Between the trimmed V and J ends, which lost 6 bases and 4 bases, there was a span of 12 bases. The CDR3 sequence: CASRLGLSYGYTF. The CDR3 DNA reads TGTGCCAGCAGGCTAGGACTGAGCTATGGCTACACCTTC.

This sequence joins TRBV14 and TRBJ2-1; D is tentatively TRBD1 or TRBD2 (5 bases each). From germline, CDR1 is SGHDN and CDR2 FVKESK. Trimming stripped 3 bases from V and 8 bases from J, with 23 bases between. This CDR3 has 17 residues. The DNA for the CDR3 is TGTGCCAGCAGCCATGGACATTGGAGCGGTGAGACGGATGAGCAGTTCTTC. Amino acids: CASSHGHWSGETDEQFF.